Listed below are T cell receptor beta chains from one sample, sequenced in a study of blood T cell repertoires in COVID-19. Clones were sequenced by immunoSEQ multiplex PCR, and TCRdb holds only the in-frame ones, with some missing. The repertoire holds roughly 250,000 clones, approximately 88% seen once, with about 3.4% in the top ten. The sequenced sample was PBMCs or T cells enriched from blood (not recorded which). Receptor source: a woman aged 40 to 50 who had been exposed to COVID-19. Both conserved end residues are trimmed from each CDR3. Each record gives: clone size, J gene, V gene, CDR3 protein. Not all rows give a size; the values are once, few, many and, for expanded clones, a class.

size: NA; J: TRBJ1-1; V: TRBV5-1; CDR3: ASSLAATTPEAF
size: few; J: TRBJ1-6; V: TRBV4-1; CDR3: ASSQDYGPLH
size: NA; J: TRBJ1-4; V: TRBV18; CDR3: ASSPVAGVRGNEKLF
size: NA; J: TRBJ1-4; V: TRBV5-1; CDR3: ASSLNLGQQEKLF
size: NA; J: TRBJ1-2; V: TRBV29-1; CDR3: SVDGAGYT
size: NA; J: TRBJ2-5; V: TRBV5-1; CDR3: ASSLAGFATQY
size: NA; J: TRBJ1-3; V: TRBV5-6; CDR3: ASSFTLAGNTIY
size: NA; J: TRBJ1-1; V: TRBV7-2; CDR3: ASSFDRVNTEAF
size: NA; J: TRBJ1-1; V: TRBV15; CDR3: ATSRDQGAISEAF
size: NA; J: TRBJ2-3; V: TRBV13; CDR3: ASSSGTGTSVDTQY
size: NA; J: TRBJ2-7; V: TRBV9; CDR3: ASSAQGKGYEQY
size: NA; J: TRBJ1-5; V: TRBV3-1/TRBV3-2; CDR3: ASSQKEGDSILKQPQH
size: NA; J: TRBJ2-1; V: TRBV10-1; CDR3: ASSARRGSYNEQF
size: NA; J: TRBJ1-1; V: TRBV6-2/TRBV6-3; CDR3: ASSYGLRGAGTEAF
size: NA; J: TRBJ1-3; V: TRBV18; CDR3: ASSPTNSGGFDTIY
size: NA; J: TRBJ2-2; V: TRBV6-2/TRBV6-3; CDR3: ASSFLRQSGELF
size: NA; J: TRBJ1-1; V: TRBV19; CDR3: ASRRSLDTEAF
size: NA; J: TRBJ1-6; V: TRBV6-5; CDR3: ATRSGGQNSPLH
size: once; J: TRBJ1-3; V: TRBV29-1; CDR3: SVALAGNTIY
size: NA; J: TRBJ2-1; V: TRBV6-5; CDR3: ASSSQTSGDYNEQF
size: NA; J: TRBJ2-7; V: TRBV4-2; CDR3: ASSPGLAGGVGEQY
size: NA; J: TRBJ1-5; V: TRBV4-3; CDR3: ASSQDLAGISNQPQH
size: NA; J: TRBJ2-3; V: TRBV18; CDR3: ASSPPGADTQY
size: NA; J: TRBJ1-2; V: TRBV7-2; CDR3: ASSPTGQGGYT
size: NA; J: TRBJ2-3; V: TRBV7-8; CDR3: ASSPQGSTDTQY
size: NA; J: TRBJ2-7; V: TRBV2; CDR3: ASREGTYEQY
size: NA; J: TRBJ2-1; V: TRBV6-5; CDR3: ASSRNGEQF
size: NA; J: TRBJ1-2; V: TRBV10-3; CDR3: AISDRGYGYT
size: NA; J: TRBJ2-2; V: TRBV19; CDR3: ASDRGRATGELF
size: NA; J: TRBJ2-3; V: TRBV5-5; CDR3: ASSLSGPTSGTDTQY
size: few; J: TRBJ1-1; V: TRBV5-8; CDR3: ASSRTGGWSRAF
size: NA; J: TRBJ1-2; V: TRBV6-2/TRBV6-3; CDR3: ASSFTPNYGYT
size: NA; J: TRBJ2-1; V: TRBV11-1; CDR3: ASSQGLNNEQF